Below are 21 T cell receptor beta chains sequenced from a single sample in a study of graft-versus-host responses after intestinal transplantation. Sequenced by immunoSEQ multiplex PCR; TCRdb stores in-frame clones only, minus some. The sample has over 100,000 clones; more than 85% are singletons. These receptors have no known antigen. Specimen: unstimulated CD8+ T cells sorted from spleen or lymph node cells, collected before transplant. These receptors came from a human donor who was the organ donor for an intestinal transplant.

The chain couples TRBV6-1 to TRBJ2-5; a weak D match, TRBD2 (5 bases). Trimming cost V 2 bases and J 5 bases, with 15 bases left between them. The CDR3 is made up of 15 amino acids. CDR1 and CDR2 from the germline V gene are MNHNS and SASEGT. CDR3 protein: CASSEWGDGGETQYF. CDR3 DNA: TGTGCCAGCAGTGAATGGGGAGACGGCGGGGAGACCCAGTACTTC.

The chain is built from TRBV2 and TRBJ1-1; tentatively, D is TRBD1 (5 bases). Germline V CDR1 and CDR2: SNHLY, FYNNEI. There are 11 residues in the CDR3. V was pared by 4 bases and J by 8 bases, with 8 bases between. Here the CDR3 DNA reads TGTGCCAGCAGTGCGGGGACCGAAGCTTTCTTT. This gives the protein CASSAGTEAFF.

For this clone: One end of the junction varies from germline; a read error may be responsible. The chain employs TRBV4-1 and TRBJ2-1; tentative D call: TRBD1 (5 bases). In germline, CDR1 is MGHRA, CDR2 YSYEKL. The CDR3 consists of 15 residues. In DNA form, the CDR3 reads TGCGCCGGCAGCCAGGGCCTAGGCCCGGGCAATGAGCAGTTCTTC. Protein: CAGSQGLGPGNEQFF.

The rearrangement links TRBV2 to TRBJ1-1; D might be TRBD1 (5 bases). CDR1 is SNHLY and CDR2 is FYNNEI in the germline V gene. V dropped 7 bases and J dropped 0 bases, with 15 bases sitting between them. CDR3 length: 15 amino acids. In DNA form, the CDR3 reads TGTGCCAGCACGCCCCGGGGCCGGATGAACACTGAAGCTTTCTTT. Translation gives CASTPRGRMNTEAFF. Together with reference TRBV2 and TRBJ1-1, the CDR3 gives the full variable domain: EPEVTQTPSHQVTQMGQEVILRCVPISNHLYFYWYRQILGQKVEFLVSFYNNEISEKSEIFDDQFSVERPDGSNFTLKIRSTKLEDSAMYFCASTPRGRMNTEAFFGQGTRLTVV.

The rearrangement uses TRBV6-1 and TRBJ2-1; 12 nucleotides match TRBD2. Trimming removed 8 bases from V and 5 bases from J; junction bases left unmatched: 7. The CDR3 sequence is 15 residues long. Germline V gene data show CDR1 as MNHNS and CDR2 as SASEGT. The CDR3 DNA is TGTGCCAGCCCCCGGCTAGCGGGAGGGAACAATGAGCAGTTCTTC. This codes for CASPRLAGGNNEQFF.

This chain links TRBV7-8 with TRBJ2-7, with 10 bases aligning to TRBD2. V lost 2 bases, J lost 3 bases, and 7 bases stayed unmatched. CDR3 length: 16 residues. The germline CDR1 and CDR2 sequences are SGHVS and FQNEAQ. In DNA, the CDR3 is TGTGCCAGCAGCTTATCTAGCGGGAGTAGGGACTACGAGCAGTACTTC. Translating gives CASSLSSGSRDYEQYF.

The chain uses TRBV14 and TRBJ2-1, with 9 bases lining up with TRBD2. With V trimmed by 5 bases and J by 7 bases, 9 bases remained unmatched. The CDR3 runs 15 residues. CDR1 and CDR2 (germline): SGHDN, FVKESK. As DNA, the CDR3 is TGTGCCAGCAGCTGGCTGGCGGGAGGGGGGAATGAGCAGTTCTTC. Translation gives CASSWLAGGGNEQFF.

The V call is TRBV7-7, the J call TRBJ2-2; tentative D call: TRBD1 (6 bases). Trimming took 7 bases from V and 5 from J, leaving 14 bases between them. The CDR3 runs 14 residues. Germline assignment: CDR1 SSHAT and CDR2 FNYEAQ (reference sequence). The CDR3 here is CASTGGFTTGELFF. In DNA, the CDR3 is TGTGCCAGCACTGGGGGCTTTACAACCGGGGAGCTGTTTTTT. The full variable domain, completed using reference TRBV7-7 and TRBJ2-2, is GAGVSQSPRYKVTKRGQDVTLRCDPISSHATLYWYQQALGQGPEFLTYFNYEAQPDKSGLPSDRFSAERPEGSISTLTIQRTEQRDSAMYRCASTGGFTTGELFFGEGSRLTVL.

V usage is TRBV13 and J usage is TRBJ1-1, with 10 bases that match TRBD1. The V and J ends lost 6 bases and 6 bases, in that order; junction bases with no gene match: 7. This CDR3 comprises 14 residues. Germline V gives CDR1 PRHDT, CDR2 FYEKMQ (reference sequence). The DNA for the CDR3 is TGTGCCAGCAGGTTGCCCGACAGGGGGCCTGAAGCTTTCTTT. Translation: CASRLPDRGPEAFF.

DNA for the CDR3: TGCGCCAGCAGCCAAGAGACTTCGGGGGCTGGTGGCTACACCTTC. Translating it yields CASSQETSGAGGYTF. The V and J genes are TRBV4-1 and TRBJ1-2, with D perhaps TRBD1 (6 bases). This CDR3 is built from 15 residues. Germline CDR1 reads MGHRA; CDR2 reads YSYEKL. Trimming took off 0 bases at V and 7 bases at J, with 15 bases between the two ends.

Turning to this clone: The junction and the germline gene differ at one end; a read error may be behind it. The gene calls are TRBV6-7 and TRBJ2-7, with no clear D. TRBV6-7 is classed as an ORF, of uncertain function. This CDR3 is 10 amino acids long. The CDR3 is CASSYSIARF. As DNA, the CDR3 is TGTGCCAGCAGTTACTCGATCGCGAGGTTC.

CDR3 amino acids: CSVPLAGGYEQFF. For the CDR3, the DNA is TGCAGCGTCCCACTAGCGGGAGGGTATGAGCAGTTCTTC. The rearrangement links TRBV29-1 to TRBJ2-1; 13 bases match TRBD2. Germline V gives CDR1 SQVTM, CDR2 ANQGSEA. V lost 6 bases and J lost 8; bases outside the gene matches: 4. CDR3 size: 13 residues.

The chain links TRBV6-1 to TRBJ1-1, with D possibly matching TRBD1 (5 bases). The V gene's germline CDR1 is MNHNS and CDR2 SASEGT. The CDR3 totals 13 residues. Trimming stripped 2 bases from V and 4 bases from J, with 8 bases between. As DNA, the CDR3 is TGTGCCAGCAGTGAATGGGGCATCACTGAAGCTTTCTTT. This codes for CASSEWGITEAFF.

Here the CDR3 reads CASSPEGLAGMSYNEQFF. Written as DNA, the CDR3 is TGTGCCAGCAGTCCCGAGGGACTAGCGGGAATGTCCTACAATGAGCAGTTCTTC. V usage is TRBV5-4 and J usage is TRBJ2-1; 13 bases agree with TRBD2. With V trimmed by 5 bases and J by 1 base, 9 bases remained unmatched. Per the germline V gene, CDR1 is SGHNT and CDR2 is YYREEE (reference sequence). CDR3 length: 18 residues.

The chain joins TRBV29-1 to TRBJ2-7, with no clear D. Trimming left V 4 bases short and J 4 bases short, with 8 bases between. Germline values: CDR1 SQVTM, CDR2 ANQGSEA. This CDR3 is built from 11 residues. This CDR3 is CSVGVLYEQYF. The CDR3 DNA sequence: TGCAGCGTTGGGGTGCTTTACGAGCAGTACTTC.

The J gene is TRBJ2-5, the V gene TRBV9; D not resolved. V was trimmed by 4 bases and J by 3 bases, leaving 13 bases between them. The CDR3 spans 14 residues. Per germline, CDR1 SGDLS and CDR2 YYNGEE. This CDR3 is CASSPGDFKETQYF. The CDR3 coding sequence is TGTGCCAGCAGCCCAGGAGACTTTAAAGAGACCCAGTACTTC.

The chain combines TRBV10-3 with TRBJ1-2, with D perhaps TRBD1 (6 bases). The CDR3 sequence is 22 residues long. V was clipped by 4 bases and J by 1 base, with 34 bases between them. Germline V CDR1 and CDR2: ENHRY, SYGVKD. Here the CDR3 DNA reads TGTGCCATCAGTGTGGAGATTTATCCCCGAGACAGGCCCTACCAAAGTAACTATGGCTACACCTTC. It specifies CAISVEIYPRDRPYQSNYGYTF.

This chain joins TRBV5-8 and TRBJ2-7; TRBD1 matches at 11 bases. The CDR3 contains 15 residues. The ends lost 0 bases at V and 3 bases at J; junction bases unmatched: 2. Germline values: CDR1 SGHTS, CDR2 YDEGEE. DNA for the CDR3: TGTGCCAGCAGCTTGGCCGGGACAGGGGGCTACGAGCAGTACTTC. This codes for CASSLAGTGGYEQYF.

The chain employs TRBV7-9 and TRBJ2-2; D is possibly TRBD1 or TRBD2 (5 bases each). Germline-derived CDR1 and CDR2 are SEHNR and FQNEAQ (reference sequence). CDR3 length equals 15 residues. The V end was cut by 2 bases, the J end by 5 bases, with 12 bases between. CDR3 sequence reads: CASSLLRDDTGELFF. CDR3 nucleotide sequence: TGTGCCAGCAGCTTATTACGGGACGATACCGGGGAGCTGTTTTTT.

The chain links TRBV19 to TRBJ1-5, with D possibly being TRBD1 (5 bases). This CDR3 contains 16 residues. V was trimmed by 3 bases and J by 0 bases, leaving 12 bases between them. From germline, CDR1 is LNHDA and CDR2 SQIVND (reference sequence). The CDR3 reads CASSMAGLGSNQPQHF. CDR3 DNA sequence: TGTGCCAGTAGTATGGCAGGGTTAGGTAGCAATCAGCCCCAGCATTTT.

This chain connects TRBV28 to TRBJ2-1; 9 bases are shared with TRBD2. The CDR3 has 18 residues. Germline V gene sequence: CDR1 MDHEN, CDR2 SYDVKM. J lost 7 bases, V lost 4 bases, and 17 bases had no gene match. CDR3 nucleotide sequence: TGTGCCAGCAGTTATCCAGCGGAGGCCACTAGCGGGTATAATGAGCAGTTCTTC. This encodes CASSYPAEATSGYNEQFF. The variable domain in full, with the rest retrieved from reference TRBV28 and TRBJ2-1, is DVKVTQSSRYLVKRTGEKVFLECVQDMDHENMFWYRQDPGLGLRLIYFSYDVKMKEKGDIPEGYSVSREKKERFSLILESASTNQTSMYLCASSYPAEATSGYNEQFFGPGTRLTVL.